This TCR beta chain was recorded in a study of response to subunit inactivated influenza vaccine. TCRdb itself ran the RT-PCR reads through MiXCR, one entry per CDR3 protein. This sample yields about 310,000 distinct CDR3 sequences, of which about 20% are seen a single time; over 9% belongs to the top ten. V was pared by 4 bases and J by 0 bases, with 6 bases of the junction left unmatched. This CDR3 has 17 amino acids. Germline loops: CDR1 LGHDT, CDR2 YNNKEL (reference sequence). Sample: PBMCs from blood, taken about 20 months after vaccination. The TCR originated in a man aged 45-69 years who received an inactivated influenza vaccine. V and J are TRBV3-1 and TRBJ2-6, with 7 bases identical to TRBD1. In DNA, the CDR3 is TGTGCCAGCAGCCGAGGACAGGTTAGCTCTGGGGCCAACGTCCTGACTTTC. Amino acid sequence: CASSRGQVSSGANVLTF.